The source of this T cell receptor beta chain is a study of PD-L1 blockade in urothelial cancer. Study-level information: At 3 weeks (second dose) and 6 weeks after starting treatment, blood was analyzed. Notes on the study in general: Expansion of tumor-associated blood clones at 3 weeks was greater in durable-benefit patients.

The CDR3 length is 16 residues. In germline, CDR1 is SGDLS, CDR2 YYNGEE. With 0 bases removed from V and 4 bases from J, the gap between germline ends came to 14 bases. In each PCR, synthetic TCR analog templates were spiked in. Data came from immunoSEQ multiplex PCR; TCRdb stores just in-frame clones and leaves some out. The table lists approximately 110,000 clones, 70% to 85% of them singletons. Comment on this clone: Its cognate antigen is unknown.

This clonotype was sampled from a man between 45 and 60 years old with urothelial cancer. This sequence joins TRBV9 and TRBJ2-1; D is undetermined. The sample in question was PBMCs, obtained around atezolizumab (anti-PD-L1) treatment. The CDR3 loop is CASSVVGDPVYNEQFF. As DNA, the CDR3 is TGTGCCAGCAGCGTAGTCGGAGATCCAGTATACAATGAGCAGTTCTTC.